The next 31 T cell receptor beta chains were all read from a single sample in a study of a mutant IDH1 vaccine in newly diagnosed glioma. Their specific antigens are unknown. Libraries were prepared by immunoSEQ multiplex PCR; TCRdb keeps only in-frame clonotypes and omits some of them. The profile shows tens of thousands of clones, roughly four fifths of them singletons. Time point specified: week 47, end of study. In the vaccine, a single dose held 300 ug of the mutant IDH1 20-mer peptide, along with topical imiquimod. The sample in question was PBMCs, obtained from a glioma patient whose treatment included an IDH1 peptide vaccine. Receptors were obtained from a woman aged 50 to 60 with glioma.

This clone was observed a single time. The chain combines TRBV7-2 with TRBJ1-5; D ambiguous. V lost 5 bases and J 6 bases, leaving 14 bases between the germline ends. Germline loops: CDR1 SGHTA, CDR2 FQGNSA. CDR3 length: 14 amino acids. The CDR3 DNA sequence: TGTGCCAGCAGCCCCCTGGCTGGCGGTCAGCCCCAGCATTTT. This translates into CASSPLAGGQPQHF. The variable domain in full, completed from reference TRBV7-2 and TRBJ1-5, reads GAGVSQSPSNKVTEKGKDVELRCDPISGHTALYWYRQSLGQGLEFLIYFQGNSAPDKSGLPSDRFSAERTGGSVSTLTIQRTQQEDSAVYLCASSPLAGGQPQHFGDGTRLSIL.

The rearrangement links TRBV14 to TRBJ2-5; 7 positions agree with TRBD1. The CDR3 is made up of 14 amino acids. The germline CDR1 and CDR2 sequences are SGHDN and FVKESK. Trimming cost V 0 bases and J 10 bases; bases outside gene matches: 8. CDR3 loop: CASSQDPTGARQYF. For the CDR3, the DNA is TGTGCCAGCAGCCAAGATCCCACAGGGGCCCGCCAGTACTTC.

The genes are TRBV27 and TRBJ1-2; TRBD1 might be the D (5 bases). The length of the CDR3 is 16 residues. Trimming took 1 base from V and 3 from J, leaving 15 bases between them. Per germline, CDR1 MNHEY and CDR2 SMNVEV (reference sequence). The CDR3 region is CASSLLGRAYDYGYTF. The CDR3 nucleotides read TGTGCCAGCAGTTTATTGGGCAGGGCGTACGACTATGGCTACACCTTC.

This chain uses TRBV5-5 with TRBJ1-5; D not resolved. CDR3 length: 15 amino acids. The germline V and J ends were trimmed by 0 bases and 1 base, with 8 bases remaining between them. The germline V gene encodes CDR1 SGHKS and CDR2 YYEKEE (reference sequence). CDR3 coding DNA: TGTGCCAGCAGCTTGGGCTCCGGGAGCAATCAGCCCCAGCATTTT. It yields the protein CASSLGSGSNQPQHF.

This chain uses TRBV14 with TRBJ2-6; TRBD1 matches 9 bases. The germline gives CDR1 SGHDN, CDR2 FVKESK. The CDR3 spans 15 residues. V gave up 4 bases and J gave up 6 bases; unmatched junction bases: 4. CDR3 bases: TGTGCCAGCAGCCGACAGGGGGGAGCGGCCAACGTCCTGACTTTC. This gives the protein CASSRQGGAANVLTF.

This chain joins TRBV7-2 and TRBJ1-5; D unclear. Germline CDR1 SGHTA, CDR2 FQGNSA. V gave up 3 bases and J gave up 5 bases, with 14 bases separating them. CDR3 size: 15 residues. The DNA for the CDR3 is TGTGCCAGCAGCTTTCAACTCGGTGGTGATCAGCCCCAGCATTTT. Protein sequence: CASSFQLGGDQPQHF.

V usage is TRBV4-1 and J usage is TRBJ1-2; possible D gene TRBD1, 6 bases. The V gene lost 7 bases and the J gene lost 3 bases, with 15 bases spanning the gap. The germline V gene has CDR1 MGHRA and CDR2 YSYEKL. This CDR3 comprises 14 residues. The CDR3 protein is CASKEQGTDYGYTF. DNA for the CDR3: TGCGCCAGCAAGGAACAGGGAACTGACTATGGCTACACCTTC.

The gene calls are TRBV7-9 and TRBJ1-1; TRBD1 might be the D (5 bases). Germline loops: CDR1 SEHNR, CDR2 FQNEAQ (reference sequence). The CDR3 runs 11 residues. The ends were cut back, 6 bases at V and 11 bases at J, with 13 bases in the middle. CDR3 sequence (DNA): TGTGCCAGCAGACTACAGGTCGGGGCTTTCTTT. Protein product: CASRLQVGAFF.

The chain couples TRBV5-1 to TRBJ1-6, with D maybe TRBD1 (5 bases). Trimming removed 0 bases from V and 14 bases from J, with 9 bases in between. Germline V gives CDR1 SGHRS, CDR2 YFSETQ. The CDR3 contains 12 residues. CDR3 sequence (DNA): TGCGCCAGCAGCTTGGCCGAGGGGACCCTCCACTTT. Translated: CASSLAEGTLHF.

CDR3 sequence: CASSQKRTGQGSYGYTF. Written as DNA, the CDR3 is TGTGCCAGCAGCCAAAAGAGGACGGGACAGGGTTCATATGGCTACACCTTC. This chain connects TRBV14 to TRBJ1-2; TRBD1 agrees at 9 bases. The junction had 12 bases not matched to a gene; V was cut back by 2 bases and J by 5 bases. CDR1 SGHDN and CDR2 FVKESK come from the germline V gene. The CDR3 contains 17 residues. Full variable domain (missing parts from reference TRBV14 and TRBJ1-2): EAGVTQFPSHSVIEKGQTVTLRCDPISGHDNLYWYRRVMGKEIKFLLHFVKESKQDESGMPNNRFLAERTGGTYSTLKVQPAELEDSGVYFCASSQKRTGQGSYGYTFGSGTRLTVV.

The count of this clone is one. This sequence joins TRBV27 and TRBJ1-6; maybe TRBD1 (5 bases). Deletions cut 3 bases from V and 4 bases from J, with 7 bases between. Germline-derived CDR1 and CDR2 are MNHEY and SMNVEV (reference sequence). The CDR3 runs to 14 residues. CDR3 sequence reads: CASSFRGYNSPLHF. Here the CDR3 DNA reads TGTGCCAGCAGTTTTAGGGGTTATAATTCACCCCTCCACTTT.

The CDR3 is CAISESPGTARTDTQYF. CDR3 bases: TGTGCCATCAGTGAGTCGCCTGGGACAGCCCGCACAGATACGCAGTATTTT. The rearrangement joins TRBV10-3 to TRBJ2-3, with 7 bases aligning to TRBD1. Germline V gene lookup returns CDR1 ENHRY and CDR2 SYGVKD. V shed 0 bases and J 1 base; nucleotides not matched to a gene: 7. The CDR3 extends over 17 amino acids.

This CDR3 is CAITSGGVSTQYF. In nucleotides, the CDR3 is TGTGCCATCACTAGCGGGGGGGTTTCGACGCAGTATTTT. The chain links TRBV10-3 to TRBJ2-3; 12 bases align to TRBD2. Germline-derived CDR1 and CDR2 are ENHRY and SYGVKD. The CDR3 covers 13 residues. V lost 7 bases to trimming and J lost 9 bases; unmatched junction nucleotides: 5.

This clone was seen a single time. The V call is TRBV25-1, the J call TRBJ1-4, with a tentative D call TRBD1 (5 bases). This CDR3 is built from 16 residues. CDR1 and CDR2 from the germline V gene are MGHDK and SYGVNS. The germline V and J ends were trimmed by 5 bases and 1 base, with 14 bases remaining between them. The CDR3, as DNA: TGTGCCAGCAGTAAACCTAACAGGAGAACTAATGAAAAACTGTTTTTT. Translating gives CASSKPNRRTNEKLFF.

The J gene is TRBJ1-5, the V gene TRBV6-5; D is unclear. The germline gives CDR1 MNHEY, CDR2 SVGAGI. There are 13 residues in the CDR3. Between the trimmed V and J ends, which lost 2 bases and 5 bases, there was a span of 7 bases. Here the CDR3 DNA reads TGTGCCAGCAGTTACAGTAGGCATCAGCCCCAGCATTTT. The encoded protein is CASSYSRHQPQHF.

The chain has TRBV5-4 and TRBJ1-2; D gene uncertain. The CDR3 runs 15 residues. Germline values: CDR1 SGHNT, CDR2 YYREEE (reference sequence). V dropped 3 bases and J dropped 4 bases, with 16 bases sitting between them. The CDR3 loop reads CASSSETRAFYGYTF. CDR3 sequence (DNA): TGTGCCAGCAGCTCGGAAACGAGGGCATTCTATGGCTACACCTTC.

V and J are TRBV5-4 and TRBJ2-3; D possibly corresponds to TRBD1 (7 bases). CDR1 and CDR2 from the germline V gene are SGHNT and YYREEE (reference sequence). Trimming pared 3 bases from V and 6 bases from J, leaving 17 bases between. This CDR3 is 15 amino acids long. CDR3 sequence: CASSSRTGGDDTQYF. CDR3 DNA sequence: TGTGCCAGCAGCTCTAGGACAGGAGGGGACGATACGCAGTATTTT.

The rearrangement uses TRBV5-1 and TRBJ2-7; D is undetermined. The germline V gene has CDR1 SGHRS and CDR2 YFSETQ. The V end lost 2 bases, the J end lost 0 bases, and 6 bases lay between the germline ends. The CDR3 loop spans 13 amino acids. Here the CDR3 DNA reads TGCGCCAGCAGCTTACAGAGCTCCTACGAGCAGTACTTC. Translation gives CASSLQSSYEQYF. Together with reference TRBV5-1 and TRBJ2-7, the CDR3 gives the full variable domain: KAGVTQTPRYLIKTRGQQVTLSCSPISGHRSVSWYQQTPGQGLQFLFEYFSETQRNKGNFPGRFSGRQFSNSRSEMNVSTLELGDSALYLCASSLQSSYEQYFGPGTRLTVT.

This clone was recorded only once. CDR3 sequence reads: CASSPQGRDQETQYF. DNA for the CDR3: TGTGCCAGCAGCCCACAGGGAAGGGACCAAGAGACCCAGTACTTC. This sequence joins TRBV6-1 and TRBJ2-5; possible D gene TRBD1, 6 bases. Per the germline V gene, CDR1 is MNHNS and CDR2 is SASEGT. This CDR3 has 15 amino acids. V was shortened by 6 bases and J by 0 bases, with 14 bases between the two germline ends.

The rearrangement uses TRBV5-1 and TRBJ2-7, with D possibly TRBD1 on 5 matching bases. Germline V gene data show CDR1 as SGHRS and CDR2 as YFSETQ. V was pared by 4 bases and J by 0 bases, with 17 bases between. This CDR3 spans 16 amino acids. Here the CDR3 reads CASSADSYSSSYEQYF. The DNA of the CDR3 is TGCGCCAGCAGCGCCGACAGCTACTCCAGCTCCTACGAGCAGTACTTC.

The V call is TRBV5-1, the J call TRBJ1-2, with D tentatively TRBD1 (5 bases). With 4 bases removed from V and 4 bases from J, the gap between germline ends came to 14 bases. The CDR3 is 14 amino acids. From germline, CDR1 is SGHRS and CDR2 YFSETQ. This CDR3 reads CASSPRTGVYGYTF. CDR3 DNA: TGCGCCAGCAGCCCGAGGACGGGGGTCTATGGCTACACCTTC.

The rearrangement links TRBV5-1 to TRBJ2-7; D perhaps matches TRBD1 (6 bases). Germline V gives CDR1 SGHRS, CDR2 YFSETQ. This CDR3 has 15 amino acids. V shed 4 bases and J shed 0 bases, with 14 bases lying between them. The CDR3 region is CASSPDSRGSYEQYF. The CDR3 DNA reads TGCGCCAGCAGCCCGGACAGCCGAGGCTCCTACGAGCAGTACTTC.

The V and J genes are TRBV7-9 and TRBJ1-1; TRBD1 matches at 9 bases. Per the germline V gene, CDR1 is SEHNR and CDR2 is FQNEAQ (reference sequence). This CDR3 is built from 14 residues. The junction had 2 bases not matched to a gene; V was cut back by 3 bases and J by 3 bases. The CDR3 sequence is CASSLGQGDTEAFF. The DNA for the CDR3 is TGTGCCAGCAGCTTGGGACAGGGCGACACTGAAGCTTTCTTT.

This rearrangement joins TRBV7-2 to TRBJ1-5, with a possible D match to TRBD1 (6 bases). Trimming took 5 bases from V and 9 from J, leaving 20 bases between them. Germline lookup yields CDR1 SGHTA and CDR2 FQGNSA. The CDR3 is 15 amino acids. Here the CDR3 DNA reads TGTGCCAGCAGCCTCGAGGCACAGGGTCAAGGGCCCCAGCATTTT. Encoded protein: CASSLEAQGQGPQHF. Supplemented by reference TRBV7-2 and TRBJ1-5, the full variable domain reads GAGVSQSPSNKVTEKGKDVELRCDPISGHTALYWYRQSLGQGLEFLIYFQGNSAPDKSGLPSDRFSAERTGGSVSTLTIQRTQQEDSAVYLCASSLEAQGQGPQHFGDGTRLSIL.

The CDR3 here is CASSPRGLPGNTGELFF. The CDR3 DNA follows: TGTGCCAGCTCACCACGGGGACTACCGGGGAACACCGGGGAGCTGTTTTTT. V and J are TRBV18 and TRBJ2-2; 7 nucleotides match TRBD2. This CDR3 comprises 17 residues. Germline V gene data show CDR1 as KGHSH and CDR2 as LQKENI. J was trimmed by 1 base and V by 1 base; bases with no gene match: 6.

The V gene is TRBV6-5, the J gene TRBJ1-1, with 10 bases that match TRBD1. The CDR3 loop spans 14 amino acids. With 6 bases clipped from V and 3 bases from J, the junction kept 4 bases outside the gene matches. CDR1 is MNHEY, CDR2 SVGAGI, per germline. CDR3 nucleotides: TGTGCCAGCAGGACAGGGGGCGCGCACACTGAAGCTTTCTTT. This encodes CASRTGGAHTEAFF.

This sequence joins TRBV9 and TRBJ1-3, with TRBD1 matching 7 bases. The V gene's germline CDR1 is SGDLS and CDR2 YYNGEE. The CDR3 is made up of 14 amino acids. V gave up 4 bases and J gave up 2 bases; unmatched junction bases: 3. CDR3 amino acids: CASSQRGPGNTIYF. The CDR3, as DNA: TGTGCCAGCAGCCAAAGGGGGCCTGGAAACACCATATATTTT.

The V gene is TRBV4-1, the J gene TRBJ2-7, with D perhaps TRBD1 (6 bases). V gave up 1 base and J gave up 4 bases, with 11 bases separating them. In germline, CDR1 is MGHRA, CDR2 YSYEKL. The CDR3 consists of 14 residues. DNA of the CDR3: TGCGCCAGCAGCCAAGCAACAGGGATGTACGAGCAGTACTTC. Its protein product is CASSQATGMYEQYF.

CDR3 amino acids: CASSLGGKSNYGYTF. CDR3 DNA sequence: TGTGCCAGCAGCTTGGGGGGGAAGTCCAACTATGGCTACACCTTC. The J gene is TRBJ1-2, the V gene TRBV7-3; possibly TRBD1 for D (5 bases). V lost 3 bases and J 2 bases, leaving 13 bases between the germline ends. CDR1 is SGHTA, CDR2 FQGTGA, per germline. The CDR3 loop spans 15 amino acids.

The chain employs TRBV5-1 and TRBJ2-7, with D possibly matching TRBD1 (6 bases). The germline V gene has CDR1 SGHRS and CDR2 YFSETQ. V was shortened by 0 bases and J by 1 base, with 8 bases between the two germline ends. The CDR3 length is 14 residues. CDR3 loop: CASSLEGQSYEQYF. CDR3 in DNA: TGCGCCAGCAGCTTGGAAGGACAGTCCTACGAGCAGTACTTC.

The chain carries TRBV2 and TRBJ2-6; TRBD2 might be the D (5 bases). Germline V CDR1 and CDR2: SNHLY, FYNNEI. V was cut by 4 bases and J by 4 bases, with 23 bases left in between. CDR3 length equals 19 residues. The CDR3 spells CASSGLKGLGSEGANVLTF. In DNA form, the CDR3 reads TGTGCCAGCAGTGGTTTAAAAGGCCTAGGGAGTGAGGGGGCCAACGTCCTGACTTTC.